This record looks at one T cell receptor beta chain sequence and its context. Unique molecular identifiers were incorporated when the TCRbeta library was constructed. MiXCR, run by TCRdb on the PCR reads, gives a single entry per CDR3 protein. In the table there are 420,000 or so distinct CDR3 sequences, about a tenth of which are singletons. This entry is derived from a study of T-cell reconstitution after alpha-beta-depleted transplantation in children. The V and J ends lost 3 bases and 0 bases respectively, with 8 bases between them. Per the germline V gene, CDR1 is LNHDA and CDR2 is SQIVND (reference sequence). The CDR3 contains 15 residues.

This TCR came from a human donor who donated a stem cell graft to a child with acute myeloid leukemia. V gene TRBV19 combines with J gene TRBJ2-2, with D hard to call. Sequences were derived from PBMCs from the stem cell graft donor, sampled from the stem cell graft. CDR3 region: CASSIRPANTGELFF. The CDR3 DNA follows: TGTGCCAGTAGTATCAGGCCCGCGAACACCGGGGAGCTGTTTTTT.